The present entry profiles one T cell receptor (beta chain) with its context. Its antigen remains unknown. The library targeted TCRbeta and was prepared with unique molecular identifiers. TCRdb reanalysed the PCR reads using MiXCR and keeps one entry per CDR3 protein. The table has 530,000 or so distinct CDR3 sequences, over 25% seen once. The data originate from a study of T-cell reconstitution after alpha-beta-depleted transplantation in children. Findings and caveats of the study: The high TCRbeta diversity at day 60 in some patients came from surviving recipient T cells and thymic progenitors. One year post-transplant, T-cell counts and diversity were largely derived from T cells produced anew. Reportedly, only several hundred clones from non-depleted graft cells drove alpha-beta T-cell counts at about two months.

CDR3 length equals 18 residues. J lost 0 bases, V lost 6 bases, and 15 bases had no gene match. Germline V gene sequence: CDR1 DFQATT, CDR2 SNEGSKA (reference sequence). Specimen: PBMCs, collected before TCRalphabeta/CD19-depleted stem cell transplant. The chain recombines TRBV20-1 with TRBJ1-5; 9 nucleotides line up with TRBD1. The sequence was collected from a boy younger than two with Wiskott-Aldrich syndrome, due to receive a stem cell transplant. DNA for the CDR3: TGCAGTGCGAGTCTTGGCGGGACAGGGACCTATAGCAATCAGCCCCAGCATTTT. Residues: CSASLGGTGTYSNQPQHF.